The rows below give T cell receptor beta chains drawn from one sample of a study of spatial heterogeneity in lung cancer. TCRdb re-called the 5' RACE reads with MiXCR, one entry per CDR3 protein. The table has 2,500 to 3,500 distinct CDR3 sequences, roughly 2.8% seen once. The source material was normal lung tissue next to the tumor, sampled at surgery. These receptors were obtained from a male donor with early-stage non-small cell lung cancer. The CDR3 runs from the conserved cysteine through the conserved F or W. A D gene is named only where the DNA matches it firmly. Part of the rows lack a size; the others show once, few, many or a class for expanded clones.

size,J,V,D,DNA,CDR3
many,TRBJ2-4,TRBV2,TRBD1,TGTGCCAGCACCCCAAGGACCGGGACAGGATTAAACATTCAGTACTTC,CASTPRTGTGLNIQYF
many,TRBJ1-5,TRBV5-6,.,TGTGCCAGCAGCTTAGGGTTTGATCAGCCCCAGCATTTT,CASSLGFDQPQHF
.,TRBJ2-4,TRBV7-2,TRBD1,TGCGCCAGCAGCTTAACAGGGGGCGGCGTGGCCAAAAACATTCAGTACTTC,CASSLTGGGVAKNIQYF
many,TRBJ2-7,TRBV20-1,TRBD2,TGCAGTGCTAGAGATCGGGGGGTTGAGCAGTACTTC,CSARDRGVEQYF
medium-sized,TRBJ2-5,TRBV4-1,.,TGCGCCAGCAGCCAAGAACTTAGCGGTGGTCAAGAGACCCAGTACTTC,CASSQELSGGQETQYF
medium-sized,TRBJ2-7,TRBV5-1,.,TGCGCCAGCAGCTTTAAGCTGGCGGGTGGAACCTACGAGCAGTACTTC,CASSFKLAGGTYEQYF
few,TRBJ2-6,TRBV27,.,TGTGCCAGCACCCCCCGGGGGAGGCTCCTCTCTGGGGCCAACGTCCTGACTTTC,CASTPRGRLLSGANVLTF
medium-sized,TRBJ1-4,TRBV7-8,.,TGTGCCAGCAGCTTAGCTAGTTGGGGTTCTGAAAAACTGTTTTTT,CASSLASWGSEKLFF
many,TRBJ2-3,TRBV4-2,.,TGTGCCAGCAGCTCAGCGGTGCATCCCGATACGCAGTATTTT,CASSSAVHPDTQYF
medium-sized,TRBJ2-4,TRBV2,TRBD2,TGTGCCAGCAGTACTGGACTAGCGGGGGGGCCGATCCCCATTCAGTACTTC,CASSTGLAGGPIPIQYF
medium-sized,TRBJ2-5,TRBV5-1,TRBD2,TGCGCCAGCAGCTCTAGACTAGCGCAGCTACAAGAGACCCAGTACTTC,CASSSRLAQLQETQYF
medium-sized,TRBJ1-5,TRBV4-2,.,TGTGCCAGCAGCTGGGACAACTCTCTTGATCAGCCCCAGCATTTT,CASSWDNSLDQPQHF
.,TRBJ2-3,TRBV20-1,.,TGCAGTGCTAGAGGGAGGCAGATCGTAGATACGCAGTATTTT,CSARGRQIVDTQYF
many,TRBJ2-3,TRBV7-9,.,TGTGCCAGCAGCCCTTGGACTAGCACAGATACGCAGTATTTT,CASSPWTSTDTQYF
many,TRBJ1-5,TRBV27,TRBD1,TGTGCCAGCAGTCGCGGACAGGGCTATCAGCCCCAGCATTTT,CASSRGQGYQPQHF
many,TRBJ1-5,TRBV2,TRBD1,TGTGCCAGCAGTAGGGGACAGGGGATCCAGCCCCAGCATTTT,CASSRGQGIQPQHF
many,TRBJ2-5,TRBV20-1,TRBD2,TGCAGTGCTGCCGGACTAGCGGGAGTTCAAGAGACCCAGTACTTC,CSAAGLAGVQETQYF
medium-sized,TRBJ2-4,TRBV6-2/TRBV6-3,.,TGTGCCAGCAGTTACTCGGCGAACCTAGGGAACATTCAGTACTTC,CASSYSANLGNIQYF
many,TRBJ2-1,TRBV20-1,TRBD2,TGCAGTGCCCTAAGCGGGAGCCGGGTAGACAATGAGCAGTTCTTC,CSALSGSRVDNEQFF
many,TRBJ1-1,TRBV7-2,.,TGTGCCAGCAGCTTCTCCGGGGCCCGTAGAACTGAAGCTTTCTTT,CASSFSGARRTEAFF
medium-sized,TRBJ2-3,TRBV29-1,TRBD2,TGCAGCGCCAATCCTAGCGGTGGAGGGAGAGATACGCAGTATTTT,CSANPSGGGRDTQYF
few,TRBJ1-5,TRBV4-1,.,TGCGCCAGCAGCCAAGATAGGGGTGTGACAGTCAGCCCCCAGCATTTT,CASSQDRGVTVSPQHF
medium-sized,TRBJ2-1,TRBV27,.,TGTGCCAGCAGTTTAAGGGGGTTAGAGGGGAATGAGCAGTTCTTC,CASSLRGLEGNEQFF
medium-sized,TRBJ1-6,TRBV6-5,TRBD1,TGTGCCAGCACTCACAGGGGGCCCTTTAATTCACCCCTCCACTTT,CASTHRGPFNSPLHF
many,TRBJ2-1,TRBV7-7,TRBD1,TGTGCTAGCAGCTTCCAACAGGGGGATGAGCAGTTCTTC,CASSFQQGDEQFF
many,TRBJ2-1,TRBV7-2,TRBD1,TGTGCCAGCAGCTTCACACAGGGGGCGGAGCAGTTCTTC,CASSFTQGAEQFF
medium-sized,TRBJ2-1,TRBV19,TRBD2,TGTGCCAGTACCAAACTAGCGGGGGCCCGCGGTGAGCAGTTCTTC,CASTKLAGARGEQFF
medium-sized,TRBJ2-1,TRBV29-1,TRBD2,TGCAGCGCAACTAGCGGGAGGGCCAATGAGCAGTTCTTC,CSATSGRANEQFF
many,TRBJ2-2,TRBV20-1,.,TGCAGTGCTAGCCTCCAGCAGGGCGGGGAGCTGTTTTTT,CSASLQQGGELFF
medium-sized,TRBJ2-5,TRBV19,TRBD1,TGTGCCAGTAAGGGGACCCTTGGACAGGGTGACGAGACCCAGTACTTC,CASKGTLGQGDETQYF
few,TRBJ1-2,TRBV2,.,TGTGCCAGCAGTGCCCCCTCGACAATGAGCTATCGCTACACCTTC,CASSAPSTMSYRYTF
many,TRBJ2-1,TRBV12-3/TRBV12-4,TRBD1,TGTGCCAGCAGTTCCAGGACAGGGAGCTCCTACAATGAGCAGTTCTTC,CASSSRTGSSYNEQFF
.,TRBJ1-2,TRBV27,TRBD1,TGTGTCAGCAGTCCAGGGGGCGCCTATGGCTACACCTTC,CVSSPGGAYGYTF
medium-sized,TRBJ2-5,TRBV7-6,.,TGTGCCAGCAGCCTTTCGGACATCCCATATGTCCAAGAGACCCAGTACTTC,CASSLSDIPYVQETQYF